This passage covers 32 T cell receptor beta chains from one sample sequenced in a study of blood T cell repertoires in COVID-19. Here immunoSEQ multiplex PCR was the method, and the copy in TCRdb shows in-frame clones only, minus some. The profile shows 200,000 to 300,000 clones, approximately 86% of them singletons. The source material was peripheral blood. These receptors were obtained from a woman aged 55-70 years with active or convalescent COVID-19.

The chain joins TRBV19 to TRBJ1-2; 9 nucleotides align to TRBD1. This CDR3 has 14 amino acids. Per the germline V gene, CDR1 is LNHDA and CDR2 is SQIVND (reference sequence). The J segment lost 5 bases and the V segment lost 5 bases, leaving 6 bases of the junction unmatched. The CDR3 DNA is TGTGCCAGTAGTCCATCGACAGGGGGTTATGGCTACACCTTC. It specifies CASSPSTGGYGYTF.

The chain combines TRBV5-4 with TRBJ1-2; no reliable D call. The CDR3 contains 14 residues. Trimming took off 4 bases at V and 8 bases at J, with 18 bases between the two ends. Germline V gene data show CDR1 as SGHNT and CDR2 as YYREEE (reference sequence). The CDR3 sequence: CASSTNTRPKGYTF. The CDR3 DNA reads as TGTGCCAGCAGCACGAATACTCGTCCTAAAGGCTACACCTTC.

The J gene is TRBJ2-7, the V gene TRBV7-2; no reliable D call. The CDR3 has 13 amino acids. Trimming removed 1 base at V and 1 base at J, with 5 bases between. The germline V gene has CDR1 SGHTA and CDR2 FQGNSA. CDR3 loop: CASSLERSYEQYF. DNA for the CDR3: TGTGCCAGCAGCTTAGAGAGATCCTACGAGCAGTACTTC.

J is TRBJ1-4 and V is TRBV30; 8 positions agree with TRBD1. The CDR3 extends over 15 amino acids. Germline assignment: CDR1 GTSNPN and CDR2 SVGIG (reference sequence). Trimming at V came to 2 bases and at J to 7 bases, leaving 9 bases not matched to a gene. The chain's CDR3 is CAWSLSGTGAEKLFF. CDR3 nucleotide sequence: TGTGCCTGGAGTTTATCCGGGACAGGCGCTGAAAAACTGTTTTTT.

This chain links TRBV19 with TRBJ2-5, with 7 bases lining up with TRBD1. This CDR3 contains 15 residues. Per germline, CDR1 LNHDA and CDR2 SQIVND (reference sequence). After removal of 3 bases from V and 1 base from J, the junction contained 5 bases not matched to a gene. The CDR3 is CASSMLTGSQETQYF. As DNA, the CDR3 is TGTGCCAGTAGTATGTTGACAGGGAGCCAAGAGACCCAGTACTTC.

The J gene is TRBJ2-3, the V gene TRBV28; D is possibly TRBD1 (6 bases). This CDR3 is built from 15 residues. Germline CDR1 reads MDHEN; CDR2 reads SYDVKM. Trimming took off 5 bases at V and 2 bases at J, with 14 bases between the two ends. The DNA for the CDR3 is TGTGCCAGCAGTCCTTGGACAGACCTCACAGATACGCAGTATTTT. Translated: CASSPWTDLTDTQYF.

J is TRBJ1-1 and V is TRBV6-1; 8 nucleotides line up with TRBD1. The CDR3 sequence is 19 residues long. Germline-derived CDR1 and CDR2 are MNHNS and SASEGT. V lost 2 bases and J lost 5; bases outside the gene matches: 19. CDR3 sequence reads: CASSERGLGGRGRRTEAFF. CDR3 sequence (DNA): TGTGCCAGCAGTGAAAGGGGGTTAGGCGGCAGGGGGCGCAGAACTGAAGCTTTCTTT.

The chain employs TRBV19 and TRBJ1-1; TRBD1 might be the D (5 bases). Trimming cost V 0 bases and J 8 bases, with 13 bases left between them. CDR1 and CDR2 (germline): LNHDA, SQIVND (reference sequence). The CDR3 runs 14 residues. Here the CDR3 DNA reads TGTGCCAGTAGTATAGATTTTTGGACAAGGGAAGCTTTCTTT. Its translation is CASSIDFWTREAFF.

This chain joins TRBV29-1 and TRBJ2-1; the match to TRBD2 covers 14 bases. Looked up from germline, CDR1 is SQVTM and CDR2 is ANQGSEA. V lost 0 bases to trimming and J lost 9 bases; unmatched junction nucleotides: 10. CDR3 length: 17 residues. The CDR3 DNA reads TGCAGCGTTGAAGAGTACAGACTAGCGGGGGGGCCGGGTGAGCAGTTCTTC. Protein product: CSVEEYRLAGGPGEQFF.

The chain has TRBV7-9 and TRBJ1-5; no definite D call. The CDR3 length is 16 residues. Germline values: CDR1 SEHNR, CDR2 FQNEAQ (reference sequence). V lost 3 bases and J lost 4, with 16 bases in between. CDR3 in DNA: TGTGCCAGCAGCTTGGAGATATTCGTCCCTAATCAGCCCCAGCATTTT. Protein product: CASSLEIFVPNQPQHF.

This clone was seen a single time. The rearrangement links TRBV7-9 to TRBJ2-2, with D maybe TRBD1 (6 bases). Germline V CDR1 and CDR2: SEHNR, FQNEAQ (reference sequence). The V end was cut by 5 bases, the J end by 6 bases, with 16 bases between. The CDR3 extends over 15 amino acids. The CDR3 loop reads CASSPAGTKAGELFF. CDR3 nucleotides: TGTGCCAGCAGCCCCGCCGGGACAAAGGCCGGGGAGCTGTTTTTT.

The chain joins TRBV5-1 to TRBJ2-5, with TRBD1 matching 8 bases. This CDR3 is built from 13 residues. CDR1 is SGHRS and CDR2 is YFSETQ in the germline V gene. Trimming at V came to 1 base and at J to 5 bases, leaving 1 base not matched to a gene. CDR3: CASSLTGGETQYF. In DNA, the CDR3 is TGCGCCAGCAGCTTGACAGGGGGGGAGACCCAGTACTTC.

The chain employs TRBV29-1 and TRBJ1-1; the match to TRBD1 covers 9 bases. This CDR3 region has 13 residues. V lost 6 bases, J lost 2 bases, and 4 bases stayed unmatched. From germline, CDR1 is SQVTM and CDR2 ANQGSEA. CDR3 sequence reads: CSVGTGINTEAFF. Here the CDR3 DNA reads TGCAGCGTAGGGACAGGGATAAACACTGAAGCTTTCTTT.

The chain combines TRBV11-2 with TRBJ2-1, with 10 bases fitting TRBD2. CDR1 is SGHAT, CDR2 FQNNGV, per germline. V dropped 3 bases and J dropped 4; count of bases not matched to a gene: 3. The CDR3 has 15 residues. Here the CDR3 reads CASSFPSGSYNEQFF. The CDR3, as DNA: TGTGCCAGCAGCTTTCCTAGCGGGAGTTACAATGAGCAGTTCTTC.

CDR3 loop: CASSRGTGNTGELFF. The CDR3 nucleotides read TGTGCCAGCTCACGAGGGACAGGGAACACCGGGGAGCTGTTTTTT. The chain employs TRBV18 and TRBJ2-2; 8 positions match TRBD1. V trimming: 4 bases; J trimming: 1 base; junction bases outside the gene matches: 2. The CDR3 loop spans 15 amino acids. Germline V CDR1 and CDR2: KGHSH, LQKENI.

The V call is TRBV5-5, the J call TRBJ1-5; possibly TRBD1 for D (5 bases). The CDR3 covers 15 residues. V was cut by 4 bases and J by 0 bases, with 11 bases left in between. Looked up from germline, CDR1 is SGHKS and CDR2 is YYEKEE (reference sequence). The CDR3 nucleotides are TGTGCCAGCAGCCTTGGCGGGGGTAGCAATCAGCCCCAGCATTTT. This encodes CASSLGGGSNQPQHF.

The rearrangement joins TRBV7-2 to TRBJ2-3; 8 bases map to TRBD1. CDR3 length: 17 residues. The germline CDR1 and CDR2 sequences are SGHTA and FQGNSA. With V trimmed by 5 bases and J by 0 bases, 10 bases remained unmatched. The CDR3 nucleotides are TGTGCCAGCAGCCCGCCCGGGACAGGTATTAGCACAGATACGCAGTATTTT. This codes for CASSPPGTGISTDTQYF.

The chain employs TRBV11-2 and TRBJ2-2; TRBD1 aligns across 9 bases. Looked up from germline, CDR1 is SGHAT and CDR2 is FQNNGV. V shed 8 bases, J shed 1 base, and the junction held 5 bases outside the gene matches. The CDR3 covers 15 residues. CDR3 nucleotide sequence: TGTGCCAGCCTAGGACAGGGGCGGAACACCGGGGAGCTGTTTTTT. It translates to CASLGQGRNTGELFF.

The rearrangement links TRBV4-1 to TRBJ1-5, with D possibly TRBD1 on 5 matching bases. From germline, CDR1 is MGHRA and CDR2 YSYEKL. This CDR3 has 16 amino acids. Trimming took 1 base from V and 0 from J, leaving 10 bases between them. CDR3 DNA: TGCGCCAGCAGCCAAGGGGGCACGTATAGCAATCAGCCCCAGCATTTT. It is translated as CASSQGGTYSNQPQHF.

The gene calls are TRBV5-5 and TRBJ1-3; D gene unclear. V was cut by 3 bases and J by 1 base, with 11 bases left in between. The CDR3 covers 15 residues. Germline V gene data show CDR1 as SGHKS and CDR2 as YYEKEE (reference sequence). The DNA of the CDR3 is TGTGCCAGCAGCTCTCGGACTGAATCTGGAAACACCATATATTTT. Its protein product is CASSSRTESGNTIYF.

For the CDR3, the DNA is TGTGCCAGTGGGCAGCTTAATTCACCCCTCCACTTT. Protein sequence: CASGQLNSPLHF. This chain joins TRBV12-3 or TRBV12-4 and TRBJ1-6; D gene unclear. CDR3 length: 12 residues. Trimming stripped 9 bases from V and 6 bases from J, with 9 bases between.

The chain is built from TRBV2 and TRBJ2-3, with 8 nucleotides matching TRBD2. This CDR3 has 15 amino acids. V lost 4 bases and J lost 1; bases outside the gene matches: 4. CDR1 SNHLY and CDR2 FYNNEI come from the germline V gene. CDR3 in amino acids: CASSAQTSGTDTQYF. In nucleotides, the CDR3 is TGTGCCAGCAGTGCCCAGACTAGCGGCACAGATACGCAGTATTTT.

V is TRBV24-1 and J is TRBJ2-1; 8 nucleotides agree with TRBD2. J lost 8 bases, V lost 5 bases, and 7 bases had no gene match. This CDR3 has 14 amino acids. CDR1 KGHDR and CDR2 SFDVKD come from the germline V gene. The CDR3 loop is CATSGPGLGHEQFF. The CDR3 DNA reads TGTGCCACCAGTGGTCCGGGACTAGGGCATGAGCAGTTCTTC.

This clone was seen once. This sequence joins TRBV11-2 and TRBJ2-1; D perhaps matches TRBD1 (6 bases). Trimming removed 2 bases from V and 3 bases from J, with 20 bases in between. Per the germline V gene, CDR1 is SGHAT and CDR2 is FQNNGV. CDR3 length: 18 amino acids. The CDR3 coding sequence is TGTGCCAGCAGCTTAAGACTAAGCCGGGACACCATCTACAATGAGCAGTTCTTC. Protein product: CASSLRLSRDTIYNEQFF.

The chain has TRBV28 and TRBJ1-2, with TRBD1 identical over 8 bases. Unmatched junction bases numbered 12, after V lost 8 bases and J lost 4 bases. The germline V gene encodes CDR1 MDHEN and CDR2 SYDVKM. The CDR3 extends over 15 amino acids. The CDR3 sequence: CASGQGALIRYGYTF. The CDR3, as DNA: TGTGCCAGCGGTCAGGGGGCGCTTATTCGCTATGGCTACACCTTC.

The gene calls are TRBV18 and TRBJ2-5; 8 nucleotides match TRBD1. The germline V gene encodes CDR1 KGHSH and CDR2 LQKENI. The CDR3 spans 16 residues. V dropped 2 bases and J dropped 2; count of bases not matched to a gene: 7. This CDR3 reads CASSPRAGGGQETQYF. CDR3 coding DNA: TGTGCCAGCTCACCAAGGGCAGGGGGCGGACAAGAGACCCAGTACTTC.

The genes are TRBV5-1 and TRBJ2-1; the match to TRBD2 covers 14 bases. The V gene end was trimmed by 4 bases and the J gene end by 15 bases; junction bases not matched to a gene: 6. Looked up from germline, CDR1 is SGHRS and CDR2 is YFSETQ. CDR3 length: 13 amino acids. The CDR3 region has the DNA TGCGCCAGCAGCGCGGGACTAGCGGGAGATCGGTTCTTC. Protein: CASSAGLAGDRFF.

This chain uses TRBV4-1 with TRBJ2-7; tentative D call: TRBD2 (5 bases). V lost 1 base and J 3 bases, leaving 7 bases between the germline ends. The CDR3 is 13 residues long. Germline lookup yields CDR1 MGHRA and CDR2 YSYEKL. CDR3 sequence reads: CASSQVTNYEQYF. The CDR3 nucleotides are TGCGCCAGCAGCCAAGTGACTAACTACGAGCAGTACTTC.

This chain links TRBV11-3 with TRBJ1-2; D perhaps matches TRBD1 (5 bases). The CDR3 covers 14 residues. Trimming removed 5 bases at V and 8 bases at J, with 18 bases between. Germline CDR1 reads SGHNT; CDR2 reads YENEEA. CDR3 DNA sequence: TGTGCCAGCAGCCCCGGCAGGGTTCCGTACGGCTACACCTTC. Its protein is CASSPGRVPYGYTF.

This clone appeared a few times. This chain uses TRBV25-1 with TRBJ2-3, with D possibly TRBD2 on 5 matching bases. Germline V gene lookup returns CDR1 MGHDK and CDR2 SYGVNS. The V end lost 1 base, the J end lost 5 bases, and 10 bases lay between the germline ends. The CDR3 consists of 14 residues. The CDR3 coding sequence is TGTGCCAGCAGTGAATTTTTAGCGAGAGATACGCAGTATTTT. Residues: CASSEFLARDTQYF.

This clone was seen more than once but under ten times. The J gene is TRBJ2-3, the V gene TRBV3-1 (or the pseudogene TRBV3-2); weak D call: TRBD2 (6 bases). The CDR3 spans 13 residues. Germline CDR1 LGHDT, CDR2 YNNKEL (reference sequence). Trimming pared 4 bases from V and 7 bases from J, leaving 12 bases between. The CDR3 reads CASSPLGRNTQYF. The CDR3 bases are TGTGCCAGCAGCCCCCTAGGGAGGAATACGCAGTATTTT.

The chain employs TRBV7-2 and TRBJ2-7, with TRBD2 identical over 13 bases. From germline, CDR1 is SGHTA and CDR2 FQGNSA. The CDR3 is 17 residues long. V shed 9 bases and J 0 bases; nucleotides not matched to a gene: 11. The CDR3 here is CARKSPGLAGLSYEQYF. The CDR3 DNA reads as TGTGCCAGAAAGAGCCCGGGACTAGCGGGGCTCTCCTACGAGCAGTACTTC.